This TCR beta chain was observed in a study of CD8+CD57+ T cells in acquired aplastic anemia (dated by TCRdb to 2017 to 2018). Looking at the study overall: A mean of approximately 2.9 ug of DNA, ranging from roughly 0.19 to 27.4 ug, was extracted from sorted CD4+ and CD8+ cells. CD8+CD57+ expansion was defined as frequency above the mean frequency observed in healthy subjects.

With regard to this clonotype: The specificity of this receptor is unknown. One end of the junction does not line up with germline, which may come from a read error.

The CDR3 covers 14 residues, taking in both the cysteine and the phenylalanine. The kept DNA is CDR3 alone, 42 bases in frame from the first base. The germline V gene yields ENHRY for CDR1 and SYGVKD for CDR2. TCR beta VDJ combination and CDR3 sequence profiling used genomic DNA as the template. An Illumina HiSeq 2000 was used for TCR repertoire sequencing. In the authors' own workflow: Repertoire assessment relied on Simpson's diversity index, CDR3 size and DJ length profiles, and TRBV/TRBJ rearrangement plots. The most abundant DNA sequence in the deep sequencing data was defined as the immunodominant clone. CDR3 amino acid sequences were checked for sharing between subjects and were compared against published repertoires and the VDJdb database. TCRdb passed the public sequencing reads through fastp at Q25 and MiXCR, retaining productive beta sequences. Every entry covers one CDR3 protein and lists the most common genes and DNA from its rows. In this record, the V and J calls reflect TCRdb's handling and not the investigators' own analysis. Across this sample there are fewer than 200,000 distinct CDR3 sequences, with approximately 52% seen only once. About 1.8% of the sample belongs to the ten largest clones.

The patients picked for sequencing were ones in whom flow cytometry had shown an expansion of CD8+CD57+ cells. Severe acquired aplastic anemia was diagnosed in all patients according to International Study of Aplastic Anemia and Agranulocytosis and Camitta criteria. Patients had received no therapy at the time of blood sampling. In the study, sorted CD4+ and CD8+ blood T cells from patients with severe aplastic anemia and from healthy subjects underwent deep sequencing of TCR repertoires. Patients were enrolled in the USA under clinicaltrials.gov protocols 00001620, 01623167, 00001397, 00071045, 00081523 and 00961064. Ficoll-Paque density gradient centrifugation was used to isolate peripheral blood mononuclear cells. Before DNA was extracted, CD4+ and CD8+ T cells were sorted using either FACS or magnetic beads. Broader findings and caveats from the paper: Around 28 CD8+ CDR3 sequences were found to be shared between patients and controls, but these sequences appeared to be highly expressed in patients and within the immunodominant clones of the patients. Between patients and healthy controls, no significant difference in CD8+ Simpson's diversity was found (P=0.060).

The source material was sorted CD4+, CD8+, or CD8+CD57+ T cells (not recorded which) from PBMCs. This TCR derives from a human donor with aplastic anemia. This chain is built from TRBV10-3 and TRBJ1-4; a stretch of 8 junction bases matches TRBD1. The CDR3 protein is CASSATGVEEKLFF. The bases read TGTGCCAGCAGTGCGACAGGGGTCGAAGAAAAACTGTTTTTT.